Listed here are 23 T cell receptor beta chains from one sample, sequenced in a study of blood T cells in healthy people across ages. The authors ran a second PCR of 7 to 11 cycles using a sample-barcoded 5' primer and a J-beta primer mix. MiXCR, run by TCRdb on the 5' RACE reads, gives a single entry per CDR3 protein. The repertoire consists of around 600,000 distinct CDR3 sequences, with roughly 48% occurring once and the leading ten covering just under 25%. Sequencing was performed on blood. The origin of the receptors is a man older than 75 in good health.

This rearrangement joins TRBV29-1 to TRBJ2-1; 10 bases are shared with TRBD1. CDR1 is SQVTM, CDR2 ANQGSEA, per germline. This CDR3 has 15 residues. V was clipped by 1 base and J by 7 bases; unmatched bases: 7. The CDR3 is CSVEGDRGRLNEQFF. CDR3 coding DNA: TGCAGCGTTGAAGGGGACAGGGGAAGATTAAATGAGCAGTTCTTC.

The CDR3 DNA reads TGTGCCAGCAGCAACACGGGAGGTGGCAATGAAAAACTGTTTTTT. Translated, it gives CASSNTGGGNEKLFF. This chain joins TRBV7-3 and TRBJ1-4, with D uncertain. The germline gives CDR1 SGHTA, CDR2 FQGTGA. This CDR3 region has 15 residues. Trimming stripped 5 bases from V and 5 bases from J, with 15 bases between.

The CDR3 DNA is TGTGCCAGCATCCAACCTAGCGCGGGCAATCAGCCCCAGCATTTT. It specifies CASIQPSAGNQPQHF. The rearrangement uses TRBV6-1 and TRBJ1-5; no reliable D call. There are 15 residues in the CDR3. The V end was cut by 7 bases, the J end by 2 bases, with 15 bases between. CDR1 is MNHNS and CDR2 is SASEGT in the germline V gene.

This clonotype was seen at least ten times. The rearrangement links TRBV6-6 to TRBJ2-3, with 9 bases lining up with TRBD1. V shed 6 bases, J shed 4 bases, and the junction held 14 bases outside the gene matches. CDR3 length equals 17 residues. The germline gives CDR1 MNHNY, CDR2 SVGAGI (reference sequence). CDR3 sequence: CASSPIGTGTGADTQYF. The DNA of the CDR3 is TGTGCCAGCAGCCCCATTGGGACAGGGACAGGAGCAGATACGCAGTATTTT.

A word on this clonotype: No conserved phenylalanine or tryptophan ends this CDR3, so it is likely a read error. The rearrangement links TRBV10-3 to TRBJ1-6; 7 bases agree with TRBD1. The CDR3 has 15 amino acids. Germline V gives CDR1 ENHRY, CDR2 SYGVKD. Trimming at V came to 4 bases and at J to 7 bases, leaving 7 bases not matched to a gene. DNA for the CDR3: TGTGCCATCAGTGTGGACAGGCCAGAAAATTCACCCCTCCACGTT. Its translation is CAISVDRPENSPLHV.

The genes are TRBV12-3 or TRBV12-4 and TRBJ2-7; 9 positions agree with TRBD2. The CDR3 has 14 residues. Germline trimming cut 5 bases from V and 6 bases from J; bases unmatched to any gene: 8. CDR3: CASSPLAGAGEQYF. CDR3 DNA: TGTGCCAGCAGTCCATTAGCGGGAGCAGGCGAGCAGTACTTC.

This clonotype was seen more than once but under ten times. One end of the junction varies from germline; a read error may be responsible. The chain links TRBV12-3 or TRBV12-4 to TRBJ2-2; 10 bases are a match to TRBD2. This CDR3 has 15 amino acids. CDR3 nucleotides: TGTGCCTGCAGGGTAGGGACTAGCGCCGCCGGGGAGCTGTTTTTT. This codes for CACRVGTSAAGELFF.

This clonotype appeared a single time. The chain combines TRBV6-2 or TRBV6-3 with TRBJ2-7, with 7 bases identical to TRBD1. This CDR3 contains 15 residues. The germline V gene has CDR1 MNHEY and CDR2 SVGEGT. J gave up 4 bases and V 5 bases, and 11 bases lay outside the gene matches. The CDR3 DNA is TGTGCCAGCAGTCCGACAGGGTGGCTCCTATACGAGCAGTACTTC. Translating it yields CASSPTGWLLYEQYF.

Of note for this clonotype: Given a much more abundant clone one base away, this may be a read error. The V and J genes are TRBV6-6 and TRBJ1-1, with D tentatively TRBD1 (6 bases). This CDR3 spans 15 amino acids. V lost 2 bases and J lost 3, with 13 bases in between. The germline V gene has CDR1 MNHNY and CDR2 SVGAGI (reference sequence). The CDR3 bases are TGTGCCAGCAGTTACGCGGGGAAGGGGGACACTGAAGCTTTCTTT. Amino acid sequence: CASSYAGKGDTEAFF.

The chain couples TRBV4-2 to TRBJ2-7, with TRBD2 matching over 7 bases. The ends lost 0 bases at V and 0 bases at J; junction bases unmatched: 5. The CDR3 contains 16 residues. Germline CDR1 is LGHNA and CDR2 is YNFKEQ. CDR3 residues: CASSQDFTSVSYEQYF. In DNA, the CDR3 is TGTGCCAGCAGCCAAGATTTTACTAGCGTCTCCTACGAGCAGTACTTC.

The V gene is TRBV7-6, the J gene TRBJ2-5; 13 bases are shared with TRBD2. The last part of the DNA fits TRBJ2-7 better; the J call may be wrong. Germline values: CDR1 SGHVS, CDR2 FNYEAQ. The CDR3 consists of 17 residues. The CDR3 sequence is CASSLELAGGPTNEQYF. The CDR3 region has the DNA TGTGCCAGCAGCCTGGAACTAGCGGGAGGGCCGACTAACGAGCAGTACTTC.

This clonotype was counted ten times or more. The chain has TRBV6-6 and TRBJ2-5; D could derive from TRBD1 or TRBD2 (6 bases each). The CDR3 is made up of 15 amino acids. Germline assignment: CDR1 MNHNY and CDR2 SVGAGI (reference sequence). Trimming shortened V by 2 bases and J by 5 bases, and 15 bases separated the two germline ends. The CDR3: CASSYPGGVGETQYF. CDR3 DNA sequence: TGTGCCAGCAGTTACCCCGGGGGCGTGGGGGAGACCCAGTACTTC.

This clonotype was seen a few times. This chain uses TRBV29-1 with TRBJ2-7; D is perhaps TRBD1 (5 bases). V lost 6 bases to trimming and J lost 2 bases, with 8 bases between them. CDR3 size: 11 residues. CDR1 is SQVTM and CDR2 is ANQGSEA in the germline V gene. The CDR3 sequence is CSVEQAYEQYF. CDR3 DNA: TGCAGCGTCGAACAGGCCTACGAGCAGTACTTC.

The rearrangement joins TRBV3-1 to TRBJ2-7, with D possibly being TRBD1 or TRBD2 (7 bases each). The length of the CDR3 is 15 residues. Trimming removed 1 base from V and 4 bases from J, with 14 bases in between. CDR1 is LGHDT, CDR2 YNNKEL, per germline (reference sequence). Written as DNA, the CDR3 is TGTGCCAGCAGCCAAGGGGAGGGGGCGATATACGAGCAGTACTTC. Translation: CASSQGEGAIYEQYF.

The chain has TRBV12-3 or TRBV12-4 and TRBJ2-7; D is possibly TRBD1 (5 bases). This CDR3 region has 14 residues. The germline V and J ends were trimmed by 5 bases and 0 bases, with 11 bases remaining between them. The CDR3 here is CASSPPDSSYEQYF. CDR3 coding DNA: TGTGCCAGCAGTCCCCCAGACAGCTCCTACGAGCAGTACTTC.

This chain joins TRBV7-6 and TRBJ2-6; D is possibly TRBD1 (6 bases). The V end was cut by 1 base, the J end by 2 bases, with 15 bases between. The CDR3 is made up of 18 amino acids. Germline CDR1 reads SGHVS; CDR2 reads FNYEAQ. The CDR3, as DNA: TGTGCCAGCAGCTTAGTGGCAGGGGTAAAAGCTGGGGCCAACGTCCTGACTTTC. Protein: CASSLVAGVKAGANVLTF.

The rearrangement links TRBV20-1 to TRBJ2-7, with 11 bases matching TRBD2. J lost 6 bases, V lost 5 bases, and 12 bases had no gene match. Germline loops: CDR1 DFQATT, CDR2 SNEGSKA (reference sequence). This CDR3 region has 15 residues. CDR3 in amino acids: CSAATSGVATGEQYF. CDR3 sequence (DNA): TGCAGTGCTGCGACTAGCGGGGTAGCAACGGGCGAGCAGTACTTC.

This clonotype is medium-sized (0.01 to 0.1%) by share. V is TRBV6-6 and J is TRBJ1-2; D is uncertain. CDR3 length: 14 amino acids. Germline V gene lookup returns CDR1 MNHNY and CDR2 SVGAGI (reference sequence). Trimming removed 2 bases from V and 5 bases from J, with 12 bases in between. The CDR3 reads CASSYGRPDYGYTF. CDR3 nucleotides: TGTGCCAGCAGTTACGGCAGGCCGGATTATGGCTACACCTTC.

This clonotype was seen ten or more times. The chain employs TRBV7-9 and TRBJ1-1; D is undetermined. The V gene's germline CDR1 is SEHNR and CDR2 FQNEAQ (reference sequence). The CDR3 sequence is 12 residues long. Trimming left V 2 bases short and J 9 bases short, with 10 bases between. CDR3 sequence reads: CASSLPEAKAFF. The DNA of the CDR3 is TGTGCCAGCAGCTTACCCGAGGCAAAAGCTTTCTTT. The whole variable domain, remainder taken from reference TRBV7-9 and TRBJ1-1, is DTGVSQNPRHKITKRGQNVTFRCDPISEHNRLYWYRQTLGQGPEFLTYFQNEAQLEKSRLLSDRFSAERPKGSFSTLEIQRTEQGDSAMYLCASSLPEAKAFFGQGTRLTVV.

The V gene is TRBV20-1, the J gene TRBJ2-7; 16 bases fit TRBD2. The CDR3 runs 16 residues. The germline CDR1 and CDR2 sequences are DFQATT and SNEGSKA (reference sequence). With V trimmed by 6 bases and J by 2 bases, 7 bases remained unmatched. In nucleotides, the CDR3 is TGCAGTGCACCGGGACTAGCGGGAGGGCTTACCTACGAGCAGTACTTC. It translates to CSAPGLAGGLTYEQYF.

This clonotype was counted a few times. CDR3 amino acids: CASRAGDSQETQYF. The CDR3 DNA is TGTGCCAGCAGAGCCGGGGACAGTCAAGAGACCCAGTACTTC. The genes are TRBV6-5 and TRBJ2-5, with 7 positions matching TRBD1. Germline V gives CDR1 MNHEY, CDR2 SVGAGI. The J segment lost 2 bases and the V segment lost 6 bases, leaving 6 bases of the junction unmatched. The CDR3 has 14 amino acids.

The rearrangement uses TRBV7-6 and TRBJ2-7, with 7 nucleotides matching TRBD1. Germline-derived CDR1 and CDR2 are SGHVS and FNYEAQ. Unmatched junction bases numbered 10, after V lost 5 bases and J lost 3 bases. This CDR3 comprises 15 residues. CDR3 loop: CASSETGDPFYEQYF. The CDR3 DNA reads TGTGCCAGCAGCGAAACAGGGGATCCCTTCTACGAGCAGTACTTC.

This chain joins TRBV7-9 and TRBJ2-7, with D perhaps given as TRBD1 or TRBD2 (5 bases each). The better agreement between TRBJ2-5 and the DNA end casts doubt on the J call. Germline V gives CDR1 SEHNR, CDR2 FQNEAQ (reference sequence). This CDR3 contains 15 residues. DNA of the CDR3: TGTGCCAGCAGGGGAAACGGGGCGTTTTGGGAGACCCAGTACTTC. Translation: CASRGNGAFWETQYF.